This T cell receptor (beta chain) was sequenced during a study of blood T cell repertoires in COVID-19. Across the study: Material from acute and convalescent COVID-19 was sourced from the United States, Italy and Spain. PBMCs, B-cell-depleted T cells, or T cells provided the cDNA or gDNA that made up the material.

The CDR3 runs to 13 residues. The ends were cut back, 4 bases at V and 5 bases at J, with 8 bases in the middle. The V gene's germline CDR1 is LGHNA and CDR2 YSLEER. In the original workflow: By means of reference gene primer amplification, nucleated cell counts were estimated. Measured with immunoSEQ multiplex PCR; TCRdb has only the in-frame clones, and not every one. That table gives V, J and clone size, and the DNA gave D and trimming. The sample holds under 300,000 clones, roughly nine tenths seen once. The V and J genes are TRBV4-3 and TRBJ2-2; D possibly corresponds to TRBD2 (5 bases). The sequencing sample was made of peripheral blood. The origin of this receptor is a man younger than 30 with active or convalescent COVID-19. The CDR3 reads CASSRGRTGELFF. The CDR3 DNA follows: TGCGCCAGCAGCCGCGGGCGGACCGGGGAGCTGTTTTTT.